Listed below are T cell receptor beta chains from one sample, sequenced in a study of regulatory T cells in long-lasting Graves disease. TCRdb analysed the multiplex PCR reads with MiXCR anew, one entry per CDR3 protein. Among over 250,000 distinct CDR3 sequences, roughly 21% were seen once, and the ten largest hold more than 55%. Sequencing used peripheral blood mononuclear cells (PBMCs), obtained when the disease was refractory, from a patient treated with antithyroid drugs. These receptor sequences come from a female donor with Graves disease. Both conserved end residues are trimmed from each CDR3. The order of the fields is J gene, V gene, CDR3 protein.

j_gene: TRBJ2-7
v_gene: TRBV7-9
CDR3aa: ASTLGEVYEQY

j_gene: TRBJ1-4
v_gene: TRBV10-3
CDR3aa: AISPRGDRQNEKLF

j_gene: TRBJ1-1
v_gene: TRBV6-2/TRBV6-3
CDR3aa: ASSYGQASGTEAF

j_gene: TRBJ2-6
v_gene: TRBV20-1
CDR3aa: SARDRLNSGANVLT

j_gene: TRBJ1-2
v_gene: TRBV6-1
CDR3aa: ASSRERNYGYT

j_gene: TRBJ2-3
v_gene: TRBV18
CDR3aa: ASSPLGTSEVDTQY

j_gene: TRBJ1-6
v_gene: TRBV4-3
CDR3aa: ASSQDSLTNSPLH

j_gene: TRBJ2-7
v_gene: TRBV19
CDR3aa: ASSIRLDYEQY

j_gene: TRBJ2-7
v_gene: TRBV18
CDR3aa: ASSSRAGEQY

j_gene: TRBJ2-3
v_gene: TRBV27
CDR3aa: ASTRGGTDTQY

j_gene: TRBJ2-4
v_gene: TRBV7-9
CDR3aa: ASSPASRDIQY

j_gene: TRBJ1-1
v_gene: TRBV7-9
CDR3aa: ASSFKEGLGTEAF

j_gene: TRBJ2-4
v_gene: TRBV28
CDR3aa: ASSLTGLGKNIQY

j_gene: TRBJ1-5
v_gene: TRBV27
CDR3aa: ASSMQGALGGNQPQH

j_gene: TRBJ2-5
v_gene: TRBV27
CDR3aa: ASSRNRGVGETQY

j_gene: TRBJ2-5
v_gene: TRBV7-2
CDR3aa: ASRTEAQETQY

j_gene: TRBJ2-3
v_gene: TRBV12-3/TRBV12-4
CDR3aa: ASSSPSGTRGDTQY

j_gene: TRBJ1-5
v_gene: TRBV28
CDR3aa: ASRPSGSNQPQH

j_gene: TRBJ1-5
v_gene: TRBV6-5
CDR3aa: ASSYGRNNQPQH

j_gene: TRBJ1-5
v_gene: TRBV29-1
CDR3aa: SVGQGDNQPQH

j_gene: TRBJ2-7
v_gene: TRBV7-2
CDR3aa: ASSFSGFTYEQY

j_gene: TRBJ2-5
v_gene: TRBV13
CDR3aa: ASSSDDLIETQY

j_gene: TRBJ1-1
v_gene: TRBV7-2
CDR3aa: ASSQWGLGQSKAF

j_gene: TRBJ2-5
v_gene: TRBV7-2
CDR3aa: ASSLILQETQY

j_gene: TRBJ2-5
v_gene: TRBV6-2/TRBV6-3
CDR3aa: ASSRDRIQETQY

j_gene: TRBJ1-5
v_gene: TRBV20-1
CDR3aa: SARTHSNQPQH

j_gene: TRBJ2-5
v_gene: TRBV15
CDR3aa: ATSSETGFRETQY

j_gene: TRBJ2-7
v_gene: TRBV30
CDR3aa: AWSVQRAGEQY

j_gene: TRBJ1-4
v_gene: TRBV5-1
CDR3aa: ASSLGLGTNEKLF

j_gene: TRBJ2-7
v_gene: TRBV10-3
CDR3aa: AISAGTSGPGRYEQY

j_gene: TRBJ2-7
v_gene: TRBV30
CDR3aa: AWSVAAVVYEQY

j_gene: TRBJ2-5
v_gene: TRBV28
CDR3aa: ASSLNRAAGGETQY

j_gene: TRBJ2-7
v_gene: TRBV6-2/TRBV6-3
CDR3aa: ASSYGTSGSSYEQY

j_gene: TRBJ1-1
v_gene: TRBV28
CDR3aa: ASSFDKNTEAF

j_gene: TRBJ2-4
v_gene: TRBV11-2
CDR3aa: ASSAGTGNIQY

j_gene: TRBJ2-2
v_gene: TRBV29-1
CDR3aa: SAERTSGELF

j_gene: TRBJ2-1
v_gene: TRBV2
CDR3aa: ASSEGQGAWEQF

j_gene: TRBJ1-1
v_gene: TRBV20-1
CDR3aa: SARDEPDSAF

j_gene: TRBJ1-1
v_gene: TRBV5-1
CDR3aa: ASSLDTQNTEAF

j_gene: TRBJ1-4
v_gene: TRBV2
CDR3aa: AGGRGATNEKLF

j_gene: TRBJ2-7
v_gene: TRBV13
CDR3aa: ASSLFDEQY